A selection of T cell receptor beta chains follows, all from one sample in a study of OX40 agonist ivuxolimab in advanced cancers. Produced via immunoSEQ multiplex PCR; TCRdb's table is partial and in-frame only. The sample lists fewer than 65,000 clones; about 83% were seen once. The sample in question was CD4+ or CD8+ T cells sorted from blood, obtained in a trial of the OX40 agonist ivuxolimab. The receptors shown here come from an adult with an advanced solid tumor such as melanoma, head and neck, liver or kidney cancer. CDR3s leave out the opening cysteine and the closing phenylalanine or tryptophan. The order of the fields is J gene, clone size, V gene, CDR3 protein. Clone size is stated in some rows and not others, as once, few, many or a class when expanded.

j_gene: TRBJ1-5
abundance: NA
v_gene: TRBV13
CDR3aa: ASSLAGGQSNQPQH

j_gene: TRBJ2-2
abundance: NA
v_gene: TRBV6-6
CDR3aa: ASRPGRNTGELF

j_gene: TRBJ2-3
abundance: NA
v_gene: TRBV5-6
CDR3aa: ASSLVGTLGTDTQY

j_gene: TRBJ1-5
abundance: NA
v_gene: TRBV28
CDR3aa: ASSFAMENQPQH

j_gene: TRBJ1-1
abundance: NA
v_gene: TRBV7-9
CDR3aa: ASSSLDRAAEAF

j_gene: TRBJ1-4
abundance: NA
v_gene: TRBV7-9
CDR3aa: ASSPHFLGTDNEKLF

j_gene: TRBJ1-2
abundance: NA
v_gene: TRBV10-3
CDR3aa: ATLMEGRDYGYT

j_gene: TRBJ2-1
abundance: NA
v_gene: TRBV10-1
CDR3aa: ASSDGASGYNEQF

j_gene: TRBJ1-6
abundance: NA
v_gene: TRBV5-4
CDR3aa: ASSLEGRDLH

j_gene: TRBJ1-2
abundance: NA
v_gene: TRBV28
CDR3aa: ASKSPGQGSDYGYT

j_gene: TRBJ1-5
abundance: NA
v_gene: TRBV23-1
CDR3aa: ASSPLPGANNQPQH

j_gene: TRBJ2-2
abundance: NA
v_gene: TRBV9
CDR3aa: ASRTGGSGELF

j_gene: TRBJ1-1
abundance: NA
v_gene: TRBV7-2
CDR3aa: ASSVVYGTEAF

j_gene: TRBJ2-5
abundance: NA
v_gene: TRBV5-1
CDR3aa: ASSLEARSAGEQY

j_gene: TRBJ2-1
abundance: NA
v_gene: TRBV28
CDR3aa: ASFGGYYNEQF

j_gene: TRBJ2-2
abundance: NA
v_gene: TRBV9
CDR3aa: ASSVADFSGELF

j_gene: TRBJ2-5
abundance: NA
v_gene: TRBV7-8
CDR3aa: ASSLRGGLQETQY

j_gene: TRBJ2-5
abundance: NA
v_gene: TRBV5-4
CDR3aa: ASSRTSGSQETQY

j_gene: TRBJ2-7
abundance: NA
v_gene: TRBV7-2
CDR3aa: ASSPSSGSSYEQY

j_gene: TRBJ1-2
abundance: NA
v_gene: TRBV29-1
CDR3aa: SVTGTGTNYGYT

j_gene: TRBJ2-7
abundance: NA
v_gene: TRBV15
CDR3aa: ATSRGQGSYEQY

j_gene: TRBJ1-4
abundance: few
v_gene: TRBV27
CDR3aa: ASSLLGATNEKLF

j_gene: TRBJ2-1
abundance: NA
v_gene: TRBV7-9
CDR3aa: ASSRGRGTYNEQF

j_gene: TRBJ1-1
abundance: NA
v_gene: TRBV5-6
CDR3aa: ASSLRGQGSTEAF

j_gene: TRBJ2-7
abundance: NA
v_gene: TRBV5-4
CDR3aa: ASSLRGGAAYEQY

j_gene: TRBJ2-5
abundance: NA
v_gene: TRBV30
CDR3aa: AWRTQGETQY

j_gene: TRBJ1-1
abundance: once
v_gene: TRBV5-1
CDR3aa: ASSLGGENTEAF

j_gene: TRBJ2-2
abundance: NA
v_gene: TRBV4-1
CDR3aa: ASSQDGQRYTGELF

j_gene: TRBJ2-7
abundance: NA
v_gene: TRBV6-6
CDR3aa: ASSHRDISYEQY

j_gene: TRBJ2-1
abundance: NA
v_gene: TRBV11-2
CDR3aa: ASSLDAGTYDEQF

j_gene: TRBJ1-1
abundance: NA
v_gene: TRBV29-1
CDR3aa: SVETGSEAAF